This entry lists 16 T cell receptor beta chains sequenced from one sample in a study of blood T cell repertoires in COVID-19. Assay used: immunoSEQ multiplex PCR; TCRdb lists only in-frame clones, some missing. The sample includes 19,000 or so clones, about 89% seen only once; the top ten take approximately 17%. The sequencing input was peripheral blood. Every receptor here comes from a man in his 70s with active COVID-19.

This rearrangement joins TRBV6-5 to TRBJ1-2, with 8 bases identical to TRBD1. J lost 7 bases, V lost 5 bases, and 9 bases had no gene match. Germline assignment: CDR1 MNHEY and CDR2 SVGAGI. CDR3 length: 14 amino acids. The CDR3 here is CASSTGQDVGGYTF. Here the CDR3 DNA reads TGTGCCAGCAGTACGGGACAGGACGTAGGTGGCTACACCTTC.

The rearrangement uses TRBV5-1 and TRBJ1-3; a possible D gene is TRBD1 (5 bases). CDR1 and CDR2 from the germline V gene are SGHRS and YFSETQ. The V gene lost 2 bases and the J gene lost 7 bases, with 13 bases spanning the gap. The CDR3 has 14 amino acids. CDR3 DNA sequence: TGCGCCAGCAGCTTTCAGGGCGAGTGGAACACCATATATTTT. Protein sequence: CASSFQGEWNTIYF.

This chain joins TRBV18 and TRBJ2-7; a possible D gene is TRBD2 (6 bases). The V and J ends lost 6 bases and 6 bases respectively, with 15 bases between them. The CDR3 spans 13 residues. Germline CDR1 KGHSH, CDR2 LQKENI. The CDR3 loop reads CASSEGLLREQYF. CDR3 DNA sequence: TGTGCCAGCTCCGAGGGACTCCTTCGCGAGCAGTACTTC.

The rearrangement links TRBV19 to TRBJ1-6; 8 nucleotides match TRBD1. After removal of 6 bases from V and 5 bases from J, the junction contained 6 bases not matched to a gene. This CDR3 comprises 15 residues. Germline V gene sequence: CDR1 LNHDA, CDR2 SQIVND (reference sequence). In DNA form, the CDR3 reads TGTGCCAGTAGGAATCAGGGGGCCGATAATTCACCCCTCCACTTT. Translation gives CASRNQGADNSPLHF.

The rearrangement links TRBV28 to TRBJ1-1; possible D gene TRBD1, 5 bases. With 4 bases removed from V and 1 base from J, the gap between germline ends came to 13 bases. Germline CDR1 MDHEN, CDR2 SYDVKM. This CDR3 region has 15 residues. As DNA, the CDR3 is TGTGCCAGCAGTTCCGGGGGGTCGGGGAACACTGAAGCTTTCTTT. Residues: CASSSGGSGNTEAFF.

CDR3 in DNA: TGTGCCAGCAGACGGTTACAGGGGGCGCCGGGCTATGGCTACACCTTC. Its protein product is CASRRLQGAPGYGYTF. The rearrangement links TRBV7-2 to TRBJ1-2; 9 bases are shared with TRBD1. CDR3 length equals 16 residues. The V and J ends lost 6 bases and 4 bases, in that order; junction bases with no gene match: 12. Germline V gives CDR1 SGHTA, CDR2 FQGNSA.

The chain recombines TRBV16 with TRBJ1-3; D perhaps matches TRBD1 (6 bases). The V and J ends lost 0 bases and 0 bases respectively, with 9 bases between them. Per germline, CDR1 KGHSY and CDR2 FQNENV. This CDR3 contains 16 residues. The CDR3 region has the DNA TGTGCCAGCAGCCAATCGGGGGCTTACTCTGGAAACACCATATATTTT. It yields the protein CASSQSGAYSGNTIYF.

This clone is labeled medium-sized (0.01 to 0.1%). The rearrangement joins TRBV30 to TRBJ1-5; 8 bases line up with TRBD1. CDR3 length: 12 amino acids. V gave up 7 bases and J gave up 7 bases; unmatched junction bases: 6. CDR1 is GTSNPN and CDR2 is SVGIG in the germline V gene (reference sequence). CDR3 bases: TGTGCCTTTGGACAGGGATCGCAGCCCCAGCATTTT. Translating it yields CAFGQGSQPQHF.

This clone came up once. V is TRBV1 and J is TRBJ2-2; TRBD2 was called by the table and not checked on the DNA. TRBV1 is flagged as a pseudogene. The CDR3 is 19 residues long. CDR3 amino acids: CTSSQETSLAGGPGGELFF. The CDR3 DNA sequence: TGCACCAGCAGCCAAGAGACTTCACTAGCGGGAGGGCCTGGCGGGGAGCTGTTTTTT.

The chain uses TRBV10-3 and TRBJ1-1; weak D call: TRBD1 (6 bases). Germline lookup yields CDR1 ENHRY and CDR2 SYGVKD. There are 13 residues in the CDR3. Trimming stripped 11 bases from V and 0 bases from J, with 13 bases between. Here the CDR3 reads CAVRTDMNTEAFF. The CDR3 bases are TGTGCCGTTCGGACAGACATGAACACTGAAGCTTTCTTT.

The V call is TRBV2, the J call TRBJ1-2, with 9 positions matching TRBD1. This CDR3 region has 15 residues. Germline trimming cut 6 bases from V and 7 bases from J; bases unmatched to any gene: 12. The V gene's germline CDR1 is SNHLY and CDR2 FYNNEI. Here the CDR3 DNA reads TGTGCCAGCAGGCAATTGACAGGGGGACCGGGTGGCTACACCTTC. Translating it yields CASRQLTGGPGGYTF.

The rearrangement joins TRBV7-6 to TRBJ2-5; 7 bases line up with TRBD2. This CDR3 is built from 15 residues. Looked up from germline, CDR1 is SGHVS and CDR2 is FNYEAQ. Trimming cost V 5 bases and J 2 bases; bases outside gene matches: 8. CDR3 DNA sequence: TGTGCCAGCAGCCCAAGCGGGGATCTACAAGAGACCCAGTACTTC. Encoded protein: CASSPSGDLQETQYF.

The table lists this clone with a count of one. This chain uses TRBV19 with TRBJ2-5; D perhaps matches TRBD2 (9 bases). This CDR3 is 18 amino acids long. Trimming cost V 3 bases and J 5 bases, with 25 bases left between them. Germline-derived CDR1 and CDR2 are LNHDA and SQIVND (reference sequence). Here the CDR3 DNA reads TGTGCCAGTAGTATTTTGGTAGTTAGCGGGAGACAGGGGGAGACCCAGTACTTC. Protein product: CASSILVVSGRQGETQYF.

The gene calls are TRBV7-9 and TRBJ2-5, with TRBD2 matching over 11 bases. V lost 0 bases, J lost 4 bases, and 4 bases stayed unmatched. The CDR3 runs to 16 residues. CDR1 is SEHNR and CDR2 is FQNEAQ in the germline V gene (reference sequence). The CDR3, as DNA: TGTGCCAGCAGCTTAGCTAGCGGGGGGGCCAGAGAGACCCAGTACTTC. Residues: CASSLASGGARETQYF.

A few counts support this clone. The rearrangement joins TRBV9 to TRBJ2-1, with TRBD1 matching over 9 bases. The CDR3 is 17 amino acids. The V and J ends lost 3 bases and 7 bases, in that order; junction bases with no gene match: 14. Germline V gene sequence: CDR1 SGDLS, CDR2 YYNGEE. This CDR3 is CASSATLQGAASNEQFF. CDR3 nucleotides: TGTGCCAGCAGCGCCACACTACAGGGGGCAGCGAGTAATGAGCAGTTCTTC.

This clone turned up a few times. V is TRBV7-9 and J is TRBJ2-5, with 11 nucleotides matching TRBD2. The ends lost 3 bases at V and 3 bases at J; junction bases unmatched: 6. The CDR3 runs 16 residues. Germline values: CDR1 SEHNR, CDR2 FQNEAQ (reference sequence). Here the CDR3 reads CASSFGSGGAKETQYF. Here the CDR3 DNA reads TGTGCCAGCAGCTTCGGTAGCGGGGGGGCGAAAGAGACCCAGTACTTC. The full variable domain, its missing parts supplied by reference TRBV7-9 and TRBJ2-5, is DTGVSQNPRHKITKRGQNVTFRCDPISEHNRLYWYRQTLGQGPEFLTYFQNEAQLEKSRLLSDRFSAERPKGSFSTLEIQRTEQGDSAMYLCASSFGSGGAKETQYFGPGTRLLVL.